This TCR beta chain was retrieved from a study of post-analysis software for immune sequencing data. This clonotype was recorded a few times. What it binds is unknown. Between the trimmed V and J ends, which lost 3 bases and 8 bases, there was a span of 11 bases. In germline, CDR1 is SNHLY, CDR2 FYNNEI. CDR3 length: 13 residues. Carried by the TCR beta cDNA libraries were unique molecular identifiers. From the PCR reads, TCRdb called clonotypes with MiXCR, one entry per CDR3 protein. The sample contains approximately 660,000 distinct CDR3 sequences, approximately 59% of which appear only once. Whole-study results and caveats: TRBV5-6, TRBV5-1 and TRBV20-1 were among roughly 5 TRBV segments more frequent in patients than controls. Batch-matched samples strongly co-clustered by F measure. Significantly decreased normalized Chao1 diversity was recorded for multiple sclerosis patients relative to controls.

The chain employs TRBV2 and TRBJ2-1; D is unclear. This clonotype was sampled from a girl aged 2-15 years with multiple sclerosis. Sequenced input: blood. As DNA, the CDR3 is TGTGCCAGCAGTGACACAGATAGTGATGAGCAGTTCTTC. Translated, it gives CASSDTDSDEQFF.